This T cell receptor (beta chain) was captured by sequencing in a study of low-dose radiotherapy and immunotherapy resistance in tumors. The CDR3 consists of 17 residues. V was cut by 1 base and J by 6 bases, with 18 bases left in between. Germline-derived CDR1 and CDR2 are LGHNA and YNFKEQ. Both TCRalpha and TCRbeta chains were reverse transcribed with V-gene-specific primers. PCR amplification of the TCRs was performed with Phusion for 20 PCR cycles, and it relied on a constant-region primer together with a V-primer adapter. TCRdb recomputed calls from the reads with MiXCR, one row per CDR3 protein. This table holds about 39,000 distinct CDR3 sequences, roughly a third found once. This clonotype appeared many times. Noted time point: before trial treatment.

The TCR comes from a male donor with gallbladder cancer. Sequencing used PBMCs, obtained before treatment. V gene TRBV4-2 combines with J gene TRBJ1-4, with D perhaps matching TRBD1 (5 bases). The CDR3: CASSQASFRAGDEKLFF. CDR3 sequence (DNA): TGTGCCAGCAGCCAAGCTTCGTTTAGAGCGGGGGATGAAAAACTGTTTTTT.